The sequence of this T cell receptor (beta chain) was determined in a study of T cell changes during pregnancy in multiple sclerosis (dated by TCRdb to the late 2010s). Background on the whole study: The study examined how the T cell repertoire changed over the course of pregnancy in women with multiple sclerosis.

The library was generated by the immunoSEQ multiplex PCR assay. Held by TCRdb, this immuneACCESS table contains in-frame sequences only and omits some clones. Under half of the omission traces to an unresolved V gene where checked; the cause of the rest is unknown. For this sample there are roughly 97,000 clones; 75% to 95% appear just once. Jointly, the top ten make up about 0.75% of the sample. Concerning this clone itself: Its antigen is still unknown. Per-base qualities were not stored, and no clone one base away is much larger.

The CDR3 goes from the cysteine to the phenylalanine over 13 residues. The DNA shown is the 39-base CDR3, in frame from base 1. V is shortened by 1 base, J by 8 bases, and the region joining them spans 11 bases. The germline V gene sets CDR1 to SGHVS and CDR2 to FNYEAQ. This TCR came from a female donor in good health, enrolled as a control in a pregnancy study. The chain employs TRBV7-6 and TRBJ1-1, with the D gene too uncertain to name. The input for sequencing was peripheral blood, taken in the second trimester of pregnancy. The sequenced DNA is TGTGCCAGCAGCTTAGGGCAGGCTAAAGAAGCTTTCTTT. This sequence encodes CASSLGQAKEAFF.